This T cell receptor (beta chain) was recorded in a study of T cell responses to AZD1222 COVID-19 vaccine. TCRdb keeps only in-frame clones here, not all; method: immunoSEQ multiplex PCR. The top ten clones hold around 9.9% of a sample with tens of thousands of clones, more than 70% of them seen once. CDR3 length: 13 residues. Germline loops: CDR1 LNHDA, CDR2 SQIVND (reference sequence). The V and J ends lost 2 bases and 6 bases respectively, with 8 bases between them. The specimen comprised peripheral blood, sampled on day 0 of AZD1222 vaccination. The chain uses TRBV19 and TRBJ1-5; perhaps TRBD1 as D (5 bases). This clonotype was sampled from an adult in good health. The CDR3 region has the DNA TGTGCCAGTAGTATACTAGGGACTCAGCCCCAGCATTTT. This sequence encodes CASSILGTQPQHF.